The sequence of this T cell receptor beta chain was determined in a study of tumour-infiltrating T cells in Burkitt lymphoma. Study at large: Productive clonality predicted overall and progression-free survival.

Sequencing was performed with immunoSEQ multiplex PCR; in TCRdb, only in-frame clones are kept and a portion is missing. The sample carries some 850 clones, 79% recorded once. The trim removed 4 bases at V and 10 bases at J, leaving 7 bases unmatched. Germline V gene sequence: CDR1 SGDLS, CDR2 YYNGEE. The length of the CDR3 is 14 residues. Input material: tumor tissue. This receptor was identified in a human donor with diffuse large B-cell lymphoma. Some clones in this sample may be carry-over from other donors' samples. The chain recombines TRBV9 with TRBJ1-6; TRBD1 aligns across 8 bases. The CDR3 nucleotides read TGTGCCAGCAGCCCCGACAGGGGAGAATCACCCCTCCACTTT. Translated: CASSPDRGESPLHF.